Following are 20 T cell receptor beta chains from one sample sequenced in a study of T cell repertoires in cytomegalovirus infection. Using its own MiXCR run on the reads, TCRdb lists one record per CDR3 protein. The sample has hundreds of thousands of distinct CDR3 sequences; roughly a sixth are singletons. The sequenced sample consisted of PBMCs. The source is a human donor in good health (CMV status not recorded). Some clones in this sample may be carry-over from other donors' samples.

CDR3 DNA: TGCAGTGCCAAGCGATGGACGGAGGGGGGTGAGCAGTTCTTC. Translation gives CSAKRWTEGGEQFF. This chain joins TRBV20-1 and TRBJ2-1; D tentatively reads TRBD1 or TRBD2 (6 bases each). Germline V lookup: CDR1 DFQATT, CDR2 SNEGSKA (reference sequence). The V end lost 6 bases, the J end lost 9 bases, and 21 bases lay between the germline ends. The CDR3 is 14 residues long.

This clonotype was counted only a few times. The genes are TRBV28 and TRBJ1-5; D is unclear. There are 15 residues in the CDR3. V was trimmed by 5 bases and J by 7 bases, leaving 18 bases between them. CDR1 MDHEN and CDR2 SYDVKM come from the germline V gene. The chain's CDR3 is CASSLSPSAGQPQHF. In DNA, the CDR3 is TGTGCCAGCAGTCTCTCCCCTTCGGCGGGGCAGCCCCAGCATTTT.

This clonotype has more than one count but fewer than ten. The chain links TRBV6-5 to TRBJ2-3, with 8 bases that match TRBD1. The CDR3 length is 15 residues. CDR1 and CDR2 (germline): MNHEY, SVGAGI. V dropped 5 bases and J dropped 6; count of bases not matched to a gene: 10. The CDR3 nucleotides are TGTGCCAGCAGTAACGAGGCAGGGGGCAGGGATACGCAGTATTTT. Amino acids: CASSNEAGGRDTQYF.

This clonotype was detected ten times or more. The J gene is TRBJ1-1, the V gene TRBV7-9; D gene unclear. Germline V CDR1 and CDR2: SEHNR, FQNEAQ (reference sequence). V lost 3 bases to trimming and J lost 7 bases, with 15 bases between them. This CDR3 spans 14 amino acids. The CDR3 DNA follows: TGTGCCAGCAGCTTTGAGAGCTATTCGGGTGAAGCTTTCTTT. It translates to CASSFESYSGEAFF.

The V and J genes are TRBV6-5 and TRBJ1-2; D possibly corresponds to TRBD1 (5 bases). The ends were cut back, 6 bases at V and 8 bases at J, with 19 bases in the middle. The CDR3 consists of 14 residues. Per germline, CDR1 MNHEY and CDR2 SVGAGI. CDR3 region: CASRKPGTSLGYTF. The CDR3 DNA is TGTGCCAGCAGGAAGCCCGGGACTTCTTTAGGCTACACCTTC.

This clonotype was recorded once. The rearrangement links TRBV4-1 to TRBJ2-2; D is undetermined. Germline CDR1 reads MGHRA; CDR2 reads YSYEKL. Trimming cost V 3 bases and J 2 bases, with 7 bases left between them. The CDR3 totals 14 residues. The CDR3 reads CASSQEENTGELFF. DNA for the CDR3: TGCGCCAGCAGCCAGGAAGAAAACACCGGGGAGCTGTTTTTT.

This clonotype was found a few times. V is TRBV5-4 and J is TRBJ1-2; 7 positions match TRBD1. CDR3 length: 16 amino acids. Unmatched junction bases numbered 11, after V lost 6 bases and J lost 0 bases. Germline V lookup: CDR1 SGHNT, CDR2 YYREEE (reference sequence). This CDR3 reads CASTAKGQLTNYGYTF. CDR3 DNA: TGTGCCAGCACTGCAAAGGGACAGCTGACTAACTATGGCTACACCTTC.

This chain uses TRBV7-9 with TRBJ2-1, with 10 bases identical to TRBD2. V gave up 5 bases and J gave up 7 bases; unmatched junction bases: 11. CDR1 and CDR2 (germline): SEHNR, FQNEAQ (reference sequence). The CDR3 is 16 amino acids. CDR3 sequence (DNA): TGTGCCAGCAGCCCCGGCGGAAGCGGGGGGGAAAATGAGCAGTTCTTC. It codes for CASSPGGSGGENEQFF. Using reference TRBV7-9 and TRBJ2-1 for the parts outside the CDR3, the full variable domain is DTGVSQNPRHKITKRGQNVTFRCDPISEHNRLYWYRQTLGQGPEFLTYFQNEAQLEKSRLLSDRFSAERPKGSFSTLEIQRTEQGDSAMYLCASSPGGSGGENEQFFGPGTRLTVL.

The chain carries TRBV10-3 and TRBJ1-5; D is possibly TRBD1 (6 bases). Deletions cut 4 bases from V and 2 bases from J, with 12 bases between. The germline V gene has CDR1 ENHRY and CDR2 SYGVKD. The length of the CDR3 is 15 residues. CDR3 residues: CAISAAGQRNQPQHF. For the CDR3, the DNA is TGTGCCATCAGTGCTGCCGGACAGCGCAATCAGCCCCAGCATTTT.

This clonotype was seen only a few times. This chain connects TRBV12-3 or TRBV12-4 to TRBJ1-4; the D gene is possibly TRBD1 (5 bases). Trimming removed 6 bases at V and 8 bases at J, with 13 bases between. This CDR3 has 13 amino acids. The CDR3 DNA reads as TGTGCCAGCAGCCAGCAGGGAGTGGAAAAACTGTTTTTT. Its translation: CASSQQGVEKLFF.

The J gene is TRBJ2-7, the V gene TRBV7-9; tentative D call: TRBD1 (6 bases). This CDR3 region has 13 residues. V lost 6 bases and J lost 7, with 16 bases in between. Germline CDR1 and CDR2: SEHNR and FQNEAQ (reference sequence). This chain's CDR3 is CASSFKTGPEQYF. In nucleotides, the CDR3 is TGTGCCAGCAGTTTCAAGACAGGCCCGGAGCAGTACTTC. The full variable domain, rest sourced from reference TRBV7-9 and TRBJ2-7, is DTGVSQNPRHKITKRGQNVTFRCDPISEHNRLYWYRQTLGQGPEFLTYFQNEAQLEKSRLLSDRFSAERPKGSFSTLEIQRTEQGDSAMYLCASSFKTGPEQYFGPGTRLTVT.

In DNA, the CDR3 is TGTGCCAGCACCCCGGGACAGAAAGAGACCCAGTACTTC. It yields the protein CASTPGQKETQYF. The genes are TRBV7-9 and TRBJ2-5, with 7 bases lining up with TRBD1. V was clipped by 7 bases and J by 3 bases; unmatched bases: 5. CDR1 is SEHNR, CDR2 FQNEAQ, per germline (reference sequence). This CDR3 is built from 13 residues.

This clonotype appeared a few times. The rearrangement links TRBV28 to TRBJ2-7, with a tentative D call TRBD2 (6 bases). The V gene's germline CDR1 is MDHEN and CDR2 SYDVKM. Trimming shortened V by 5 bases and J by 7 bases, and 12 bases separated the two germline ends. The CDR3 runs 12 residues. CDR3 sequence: CASSQLGGEQYF. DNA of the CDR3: TGTGCCAGCAGTCAGCTCGGGGGTGAGCAGTACTTC.

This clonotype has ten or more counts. The CDR3 coding sequence is TGTGCCAGCAGCCCCGGGACAGGGTACGCTCCCCTCCACTTT. Translating gives CASSPGTGYAPLHF. The chain uses TRBV7-2 and TRBJ1-6; 9 nucleotides agree with TRBD1. Germline V gene sequence: CDR1 SGHTA, CDR2 FQGNSA. Trimming took 5 bases from V and 13 from J; bases not matched to a gene: 9. This CDR3 contains 14 residues.

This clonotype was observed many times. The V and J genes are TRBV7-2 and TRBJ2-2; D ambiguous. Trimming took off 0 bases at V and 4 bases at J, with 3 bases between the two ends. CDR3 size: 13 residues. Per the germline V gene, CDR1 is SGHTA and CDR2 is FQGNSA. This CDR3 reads CASSLAITGELFF. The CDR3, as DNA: TGTGCCAGCAGCTTAGCGATCACCGGGGAGCTGTTTTTT.

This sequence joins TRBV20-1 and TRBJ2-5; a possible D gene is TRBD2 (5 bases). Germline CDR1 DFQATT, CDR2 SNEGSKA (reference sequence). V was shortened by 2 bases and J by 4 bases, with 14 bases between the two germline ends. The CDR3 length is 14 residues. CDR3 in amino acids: CSARRDRDRETQYF. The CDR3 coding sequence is TGCAGTGCTAGAAGGGATCGGGATCGAGAGACCCAGTACTTC.

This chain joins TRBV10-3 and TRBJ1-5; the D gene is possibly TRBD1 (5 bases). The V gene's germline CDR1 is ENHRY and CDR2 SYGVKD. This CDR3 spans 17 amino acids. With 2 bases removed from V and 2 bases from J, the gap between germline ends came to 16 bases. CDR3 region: CAISELLRGAGNQPQHF. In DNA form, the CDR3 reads TGTGCCATCAGTGAGCTATTGCGAGGGGCGGGCAATCAGCCCCAGCATTTT.

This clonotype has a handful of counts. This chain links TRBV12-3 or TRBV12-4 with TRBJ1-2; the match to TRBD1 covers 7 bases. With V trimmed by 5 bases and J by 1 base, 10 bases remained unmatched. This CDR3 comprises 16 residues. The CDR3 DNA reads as TGTGCCAGCAGTCCAGGGGGGTCCTTATATAACTATGGCTACACCTTC. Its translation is CASSPGGSLYNYGYTF.

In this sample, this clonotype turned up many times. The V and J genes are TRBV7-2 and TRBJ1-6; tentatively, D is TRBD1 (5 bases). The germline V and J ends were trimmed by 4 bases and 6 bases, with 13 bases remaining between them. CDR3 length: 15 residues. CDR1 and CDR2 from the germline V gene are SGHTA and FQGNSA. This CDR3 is CASSSYRGPNSPLHF. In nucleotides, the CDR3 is TGTGCCAGCAGCTCCTACCGGGGCCCTAATTCACCCCTCCACTTT.

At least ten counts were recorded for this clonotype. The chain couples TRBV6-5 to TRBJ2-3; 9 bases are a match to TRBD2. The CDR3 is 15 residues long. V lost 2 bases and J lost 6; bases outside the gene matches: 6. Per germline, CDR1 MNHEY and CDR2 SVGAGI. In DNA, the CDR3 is TGTGCCAGCAGTTACGGCGGGGGGGCGTGGGATACGCAGTATTTT. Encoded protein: CASSYGGGAWDTQYF.